This T cell receptor (beta chain) was sequenced in a study of blood T cell repertoires in COVID-19. Study as a whole: Sources were T cells, B-cell-depleted T cells, or PBMCs; the material itself was cDNA or gDNA.

Produced via immunoSEQ multiplex PCR; TCRdb's table is partial and in-frame only. The data hold 77,000 or so clones, with roughly 85% observed a single time. Between the trimmed V and J ends, which lost 10 bases and 1 base, there was a span of 16 bases. Looked up from germline, CDR1 is LNHDA and CDR2 is SQIVND (reference sequence). The CDR3 is made up of 15 amino acids. Sequencing was done on a sample of peripheral blood. The sequence was collected from a man at least 80 years old with acute or convalescent COVID-19. The chain has TRBV19 and TRBJ1-4, with a weak D call TRBD1 (6 bases). In DNA form, the CDR3 reads TGTGCCACAACAGGGTTAGAGGGAACTAATGAAAAACTGTTTTTT. Its translation is CATTGLEGTNEKLFF.